These 28 T cell receptor beta chains were all obtained from the same sample, sequenced in a study of blood T cell repertoires in COVID-19 (dated by TCRdb to about 2020). Library preparation was by the immunoSEQ multiplex PCR assay. Here the immuneACCESS table is served through TCRdb, limited to in-frame sequences with V and J called. Missing clones are a known gap in these copies; in checked studies unresolved V genes cover under half, and the rest lacks a known reason. The sample yields about 190,000 clones; approximately 86% were counted once. About 1% of the sample comes from the top ten. Sequenced sample: peripheral blood. The origin of the receptors is a man aged 25 to 45 with acute or convalescent COVID-19.

This clone occurred once. This chain links TRBV19 with TRBJ1-1; 11 bases match TRBD1. Per germline, CDR1 LNHDA and CDR2 SQIVND (reference sequence). The CDR3 runs 17 residues. The junction had 11 bases not matched to a gene; V was cut back by 4 bases and J by 4 bases. The CDR3 coding sequence is TGTGCCAGTAGTACACGGGACAGGGGGGCCCGAGTCACTGAAGCTTTCTTT. Protein sequence: CASSTRDRGARVTEAFF.

The genes are TRBV28 and TRBJ2-1; no clear D gene. CDR1 MDHEN and CDR2 SYDVKM come from the germline V gene. Trimming removed 3 bases at V and 7 bases at J, with 13 bases between. The CDR3 runs to 14 residues. The CDR3 reads CASSLSLAANEQFF. The CDR3 DNA is TGTGCCAGCAGTTTGAGTCTGGCGGCGAATGAGCAGTTCTTC.

This chain joins TRBV15 and TRBJ2-7; D remains unclear. The V and J ends lost 0 bases and 3 bases respectively, with 12 bases between them. Germline CDR1 reads LNHNV; CDR2 reads YYDKDF (reference sequence). The CDR3 loop spans 15 amino acids. The CDR3 here is CATSRDRSYHYEQYF. The DNA of the CDR3 is TGTGCCACCAGCAGAGATAGGAGTTACCACTACGAGCAGTACTTC. Looking up the rest from reference TRBV15 and TRBJ2-7 gives the full variable domain: DAMVIQNPRYQVTQFGKPVTLSCSQTLNHNVMYWYQQKSSQAPKLLFHYYDKDFNNEADTPDNFQSRRPNTSFCFLDIRSPGLGDTAMYLCATSRDRSYHYEQYFGPGTRLTVT.

V is TRBV21-1 and J is TRBJ2-7; the D call TRBD2 from the table was never checked on the DNA. TRBV21-1 is a pseudogene. CDR3 size: 13 residues. DNA for the CDR3: TGTGCCAGCAGCAAAAGAGGGGGGGACGAGCAGTACTTC. This sequence encodes CASSKRGGDEQYF.

CDR3 residues: CASRIHRDTDTQYF. CDR3 DNA sequence: TGTGCCAGCAGGATTCACCGGGACACAGATACGCAGTATTTT. The V gene is TRBV6-5, the J gene TRBJ2-3, with a possible D match to TRBD2 (5 bases). Germline assignment: CDR1 MNHEY and CDR2 SVGAGI. V shed 6 bases and J shed 2 bases, with 12 bases lying between them. The CDR3 has 14 amino acids.

The genes are TRBV28 and TRBJ1-5; maybe TRBD1 (5 bases). This CDR3 spans 14 amino acids. Germline values: CDR1 MDHEN, CDR2 SYDVKM. The V gene lost 7 bases and the J gene lost 6 bases, with 16 bases spanning the gap. This CDR3 is CASMSPGYGQPQHF. The CDR3 coding sequence is TGTGCCAGCATGTCTCCAGGGTATGGTCAGCCCCAGCATTTT.

V usage is TRBV29-1 and J usage is TRBJ2-7; D is unclear. V was shortened by 6 bases and J by 0 bases, with 9 bases between the two germline ends. Per the germline V gene, CDR1 is SQVTM and CDR2 is ANQGSEA. The CDR3 sequence is 12 residues long. This CDR3 is CSVSPSSYEQYF. The CDR3 DNA reads as TGCAGCGTGAGTCCGAGCTCCTACGAGCAGTACTTC.

This rearrangement joins TRBV5-1 to TRBJ2-7; 12 bases are shared with TRBD2. This CDR3 comprises 18 residues. V shed 0 bases, J shed 1 base, and the junction held 8 bases outside the gene matches. Germline V gives CDR1 SGHRS, CDR2 YFSETQ. CDR3: CASSLVATSGGQSYEQYF. CDR3 DNA: TGCGCCAGCAGCTTGGTCGCCACTAGCGGGGGGCAATCCTACGAGCAGTACTTC. Variable domain in full (rest from reference TRBV5-1 and TRBJ2-7): KAGVTQTPRYLIKTRGQQVTLSCSPISGHRSVSWYQQTPGQGLQFLFEYFSETQRNKGNFPGRFSGRQFSNSRSEMNVSTLELGDSALYLCASSLVATSGGQSYEQYFGPGTRLTVT.

This chain links TRBV2 with TRBJ2-4; a possible D gene is TRBD1 (5 bases). The CDR3 is 13 residues long. Germline assignment: CDR1 SNHLY and CDR2 FYNNEI. V was shortened by 1 base and J by 13 bases, with 14 bases between the two germline ends. CDR3 sequence (DNA): TGTGCCAGCAGTGAAGATTGGGGCCGGTTCCAGTACTTC. It codes for CASSEDWGRFQYF.

This clone was counted only a few times. V is TRBV28 and J is TRBJ1-2; D is possibly TRBD1 (6 bases). V lost 6 bases, J lost 7 bases, and 15 bases lay in between. The germline gives CDR1 MDHEN, CDR2 SYDVKM. The CDR3 covers 13 residues. The chain's CDR3 is CASSIQGRVGYTF. CDR3 bases: TGTGCCAGCAGCATACAGGGTAGAGTTGGCTACACCTTC.

The CDR3 DNA sequence: TGTGCCAGCAGCCTCAGGGGGTTTGATGGCTACACCTTC. It is translated as CASSLRGFDGYTF. The V gene is TRBV5-5, the J gene TRBJ1-2; TRBD1 aligns across 7 bases. Losses at the gene ends were 4 bases for V and 6 bases for J; bases not matched to a gene: 6. The CDR3 consists of 13 residues. CDR1 and CDR2 (germline): SGHKS, YYEKEE (reference sequence).

This clone was picked up one time. The V gene is TRBV30, the J gene TRBJ1-1; the D is unclear. CDR3 size: 15 residues. The V end lost 0 bases, the J end lost 7 bases, and 18 bases lay between the germline ends. Per germline, CDR1 GTSNPN and CDR2 SVGIG (reference sequence). The CDR3 loop is CAWSVPIRGKSEAFF. The CDR3 DNA sequence: TGTGCCTGGAGTGTCCCCATCCGGGGAAAAAGTGAAGCTTTCTTT.

This clone appeared a single time. The V call is TRBV24-1, the J call TRBJ2-5; the match to TRBD1 covers 7 bases. This CDR3 is built from 13 residues. Germline V gene data show CDR1 as KGHDR and CDR2 as SFDVKD. With V trimmed by 6 bases and J by 2 bases, 2 bases remained unmatched. The CDR3 DNA follows: TGTGCCACCAGTCAGACAGGGCAAGAGACCCAGTACTTC. It yields the protein CATSQTGQETQYF.

This clone was counted a few times. This chain uses TRBV3-1 (or the pseudogene TRBV3-2) with TRBJ2-7, with TRBD1 matching over 9 bases. CDR1 is LGHDT, CDR2 YNNKEL, per germline (reference sequence). The CDR3 sequence is 13 residues long. V dropped 2 bases and J dropped 9; count of bases not matched to a gene: 5. The CDR3 sequence is CASSQTRQGVQYF. Written as DNA, the CDR3 is TGTGCCAGCAGCCAAACGAGACAGGGGGTGCAGTACTTC.

The CDR3, as DNA: TGTGCCACCAGTGACCCTTTAACCCAAAGAGATGGCTACACCTTC. It translates to CATSDPLTQRDGYTF. This chain joins TRBV24-1 and TRBJ1-2; D not certain. The CDR3 runs 15 residues. V lost 4 bases, J lost 6 bases, and 17 bases lay in between. Germline loops: CDR1 KGHDR, CDR2 SFDVKD.

The rearrangement uses TRBV5-4 and TRBJ2-1; 11 positions agree with TRBD2. The V gene's germline CDR1 is SGHNT and CDR2 YYREEE (reference sequence). The CDR3 is 17 residues long. V lost 4 bases to trimming and J lost 7 bases; unmatched junction nucleotides: 13. The DNA for the CDR3 is TGTGCCAGCAGCGTACCCCCGGGACTAGCGGATAATAATGAGCAGTTCTTC. It translates to CASSVPPGLADNNEQFF.

The V and J genes are TRBV19 and TRBJ1-1; TRBD1 agrees at 8 bases. Looked up from germline, CDR1 is LNHDA and CDR2 is SQIVND (reference sequence). V lost 5 bases and J lost 11; bases outside the gene matches: 7. This CDR3 spans 12 amino acids. CDR3 loop: CASSPQGQAAFF. CDR3 bases: TGTGCCAGTAGTCCTCAGGGACAGGCCGCTTTCTTT.

The chain combines TRBV7-9 with TRBJ1-3; D is perhaps TRBD1 (6 bases). The CDR3 loop spans 16 amino acids. Deletions cut 0 bases from V and 2 bases from J, with 11 bases between. Germline V CDR1 and CDR2: SEHNR, FQNEAQ (reference sequence). The CDR3 DNA sequence: TGTGCCAGCAGCTTAGCGACGGCAGGGGCTGGAAACACCATATATTTT. Translated, it gives CASSLATAGAGNTIYF.

The rearrangement uses TRBV6-5 and TRBJ2-7; 7 nucleotides line up with TRBD1. Germline values: CDR1 MNHEY, CDR2 SVGAGI. This CDR3 is built from 14 residues. Trimming removed 10 bases from V and 3 bases from J; junction bases left unmatched: 12. DNA of the CDR3: TGTGCCACTCAAGTCCCGGGACAGTACTACGAGCAGTACTTC. Translation: CATQVPGQYYEQYF.

Concerning this clone: One junction end does not reproduce the germline sequence, and a read error may be involved. The V gene is TRBV7-7, the J gene TRBJ2-5, with 8 bases fitting TRBD2. In germline, CDR1 is SSHAT, CDR2 FNYEAQ (reference sequence). The CDR3 sequence is 15 residues long. DNA for the CDR3: TGTGCTAGCAGCTTAGGGGCGGGAGGTCAAGAGACCCAGTACTTC. Its translation is CASSLGAGGQETQYF.

V is TRBV28 and J is TRBJ2-5, with D unclear. The germline V and J ends were trimmed by 8 bases and 5 bases, with 12 bases remaining between them. There are 12 residues in the CDR3. Per germline, CDR1 MDHEN and CDR2 SYDVKM. CDR3 DNA: TGTGCCAGCTCTGCGCTCGGGGAGACCCAGTACTTC. This codes for CASSALGETQYF.

This chain joins TRBV6-1 and TRBJ2-1; tentative D call: TRBD1 (5 bases). Germline V lookup: CDR1 MNHNS, CDR2 SASEGT. CDR3 length equals 12 residues. V was trimmed by 0 bases and J by 8 bases, leaving 5 bases between them. CDR3 sequence: CASSEATDEQFF. The DNA of the CDR3 is TGTGCCAGCAGTGAAGCGACAGATGAGCAGTTCTTC.

The V and J genes are TRBV6-5 and TRBJ1-2; D remains unclear. The CDR3 loop spans 16 amino acids. Trimming stripped 4 bases from V and 0 bases from J, with 15 bases between. Germline V CDR1 and CDR2: MNHEY, SVGAGI. The CDR3 coding sequence is TGTGCCAGCAGTTTGGGCAGCCTGGCAGCTAACTATGGCTACACCTTC. Its protein is CASSLGSLAANYGYTF.

V usage is TRBV6-1 and J usage is TRBJ1-4; D is ambiguous. V was trimmed by 0 bases and J by 8 bases, leaving 10 bases between them. The CDR3 has 14 residues. The germline CDR1 and CDR2 sequences are MNHNS and SASEGT. The CDR3 DNA follows: TGTGCCAGCAGTGAAGCCTCGGGTAAAGAAAAACTGTTTTTT. It specifies CASSEASGKEKLFF.

Only a few counts were recorded for this clone. The chain joins TRBV3-1 (or the pseudogene TRBV3-2) to TRBJ1-1, with D tentatively TRBD1 (6 bases). Germline assignment: CDR1 LGHDT and CDR2 YNNKEL (reference sequence). This CDR3 spans 14 amino acids. V was pared by 5 bases and J by 11 bases, with 21 bases between. In DNA, the CDR3 is TGTGCCAGCAGCGACGCGGGGGGCCGATCGGAGGCTTTCTTT. This gives the protein CASSDAGGRSEAFF.

The rearrangement joins TRBV27 to TRBJ2-3, with 10 bases matching TRBD1. Germline values: CDR1 MNHEY, CDR2 SMNVEV (reference sequence). V gave up 4 bases and J gave up 2 bases; unmatched junction bases: 3. This CDR3 comprises 15 residues. CDR3 loop: CASSWDRGNTDTQYF. The CDR3 nucleotides are TGTGCCAGCAGTTGGGACAGGGGTAACACAGATACGCAGTATTTT.

The rearrangement links TRBV6-5 to TRBJ1-4; D ambiguous. The V gene's germline CDR1 is MNHEY and CDR2 SVGAGI. V dropped 7 bases and J dropped 0 bases, with 9 bases sitting between them. This CDR3 has 14 amino acids. The CDR3 nucleotides read TGTGCCAGCAACCCCTCAGCAACTAATGAAAAACTGTTTTTT. Amino acids: CASNPSATNEKLFF.

This chain links TRBV5-1 with TRBJ1-2; D is undetermined. Germline V gene lookup returns CDR1 SGHRS and CDR2 YFSETQ. Trimming removed 4 bases from V and 3 bases from J, with 10 bases in between. The CDR3 runs to 13 residues. This CDR3 is CASSPSRDYGYTF. CDR3 DNA sequence: TGCGCCAGCAGCCCCTCGAGGGACTATGGCTACACCTTC.